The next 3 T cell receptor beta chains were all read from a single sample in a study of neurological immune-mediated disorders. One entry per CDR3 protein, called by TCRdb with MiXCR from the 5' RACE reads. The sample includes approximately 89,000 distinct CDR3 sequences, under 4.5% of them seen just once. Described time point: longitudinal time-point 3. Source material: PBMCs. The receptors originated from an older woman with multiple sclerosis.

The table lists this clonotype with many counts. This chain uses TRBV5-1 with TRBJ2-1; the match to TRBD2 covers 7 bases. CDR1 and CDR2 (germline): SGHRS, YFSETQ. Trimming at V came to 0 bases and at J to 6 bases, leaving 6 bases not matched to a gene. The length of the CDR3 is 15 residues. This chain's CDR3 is CASSLAQRGLNEQFF. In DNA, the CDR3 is TGCGCCAGCAGCTTGGCCCAGCGGGGCCTCAATGAGCAGTTCTTC.

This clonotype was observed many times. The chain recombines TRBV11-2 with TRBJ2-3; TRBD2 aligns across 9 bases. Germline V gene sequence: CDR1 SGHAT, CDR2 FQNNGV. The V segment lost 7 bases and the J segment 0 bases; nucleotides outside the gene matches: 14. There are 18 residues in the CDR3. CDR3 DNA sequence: TGTGCCAGCAATAACCGGGCTAGCGGGGAATATAGCACAGATACGCAGTATTTT. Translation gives CASNNRASGEYSTDTQYF. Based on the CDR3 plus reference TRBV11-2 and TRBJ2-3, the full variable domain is EAGVAQSPRYKIIEKRQSVAFWCNPISGHATLYWYQQILGQGPKLLIQFQNNGVVDDSQLPKDRFSAERLKGVDSTLKIQPAKLEDSAVYLCASNNRASGEYSTDTQYFGPGTRLTVL.

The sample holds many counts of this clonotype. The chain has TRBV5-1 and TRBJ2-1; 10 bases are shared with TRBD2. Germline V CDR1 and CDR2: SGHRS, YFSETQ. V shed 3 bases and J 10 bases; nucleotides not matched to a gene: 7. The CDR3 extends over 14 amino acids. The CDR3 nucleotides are TGCGCCAGCAGCTCCGAACCGGGACTAGCGGAGCAGTTCTTC. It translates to CASSSEPGLAEQFF.